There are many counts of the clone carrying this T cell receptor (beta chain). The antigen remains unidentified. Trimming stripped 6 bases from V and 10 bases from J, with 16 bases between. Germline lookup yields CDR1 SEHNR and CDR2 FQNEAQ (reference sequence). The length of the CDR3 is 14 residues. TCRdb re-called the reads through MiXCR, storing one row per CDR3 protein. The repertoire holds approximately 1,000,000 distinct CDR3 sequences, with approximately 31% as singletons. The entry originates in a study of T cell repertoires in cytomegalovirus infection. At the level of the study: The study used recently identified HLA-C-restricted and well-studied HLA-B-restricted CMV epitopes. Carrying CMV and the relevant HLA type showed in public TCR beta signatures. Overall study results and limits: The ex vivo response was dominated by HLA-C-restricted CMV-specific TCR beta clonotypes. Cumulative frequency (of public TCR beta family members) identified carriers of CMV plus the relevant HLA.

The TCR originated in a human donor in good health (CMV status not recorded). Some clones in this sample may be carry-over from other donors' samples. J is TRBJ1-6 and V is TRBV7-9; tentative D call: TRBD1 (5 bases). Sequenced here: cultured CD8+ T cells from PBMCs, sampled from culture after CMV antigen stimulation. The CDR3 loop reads CASRTRVGGSPLHF. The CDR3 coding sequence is TGTGCCAGCAGAACCAGGGTCGGAGGATCACCCCTCCACTTT.